This entry concerns a single T cell receptor (beta chain). The antigen remains undetermined. This entry comes from a study of T cell responses to AZD1222 COVID-19 vaccine. The study's findings and limits: Sampling captured repertoires only after the peak T cell response.

Libraries were prepared by immunoSEQ multiplex PCR; TCRdb keeps only in-frame clonotypes and omits some of them. The sample yields about 120,000 clones, roughly nine tenths seen once. The specimen was peripheral blood, collected 28 days after the second AZD1222 dose. The source of this sequence is an adult who received the AZD1222 COVID-19 vaccine.

CDR3 in amino acids: CASSPGQGGYEQYF. In nucleotides, the CDR3 is TGTGCCAGCAGCCCTGGACAGGGTGGGTACGAGCAGTACTTC. The rearrangement links TRBV5-5 to TRBJ2-7; 8 nucleotides line up with TRBD1. V gave up 4 bases and J gave up 4 bases; unmatched junction bases: 7. Germline V gene lookup returns CDR1 SGHKS and CDR2 YYEKEE (reference sequence). There are 14 residues in the CDR3.